The present entry profiles one T cell receptor beta chain with its context. These data come from a study of patients and donors after allogeneic stem cell transplantation. Germline assignment: CDR1 WSHSY and CDR2 SAAADI. Unmatched junction bases numbered 9, after V lost 3 bases and J lost 5 bases. The CDR3 runs 16 residues. TCRdb reanalysed the RT-PCR reads using MiXCR and keeps one entry per CDR3 protein. The data contain 800,000 to 1,000,000 distinct CDR3 sequences, around 17% of them singletons. Sequenced input: blood, either unsorted or a sorted T cell fraction (not recorded which). This TCR was sampled from a human donor who was either an allogeneic HSCT recipient or a stem cell or donor lymphocyte infusion donor (not recorded which). It is not recorded whose cells these are; they may come from a transplant donor. The V and J genes are TRBV10-2 and TRBJ2-5; 10 bases align to TRBD2. The chain's CDR3 is CASSEARLAGEETQYF. DNA for the CDR3: TGCGCCAGCAGTGAAGCCCGCCTAGCGGGAGAGGAGACCCAGTACTTC.